This T cell receptor beta chain appears in the sequencing data of a study of post-analysis software for immune sequencing data. As for the study in general: The study covered relapsing-remitting, secondary progressive and progressive-relapsing courses of multiple sclerosis. Study-wide findings and caveats: Same-batch preparations were strongly co-clustered by F measure. Diversity measured as normalized Chao1 was significantly lower in multiple sclerosis patients than in controls. In patients, five or six TRBV segments were more frequent than in controls, with TRBV5-6, TRBV5-1 and TRBV20-1 among them.

This clonotype was detected a few times. What it binds is unknown. Trimming shortened V by 8 bases and J by 0 bases, and 19 bases separated the two germline ends. Germline V CDR1 and CDR2: MNHEY, SMNVEV (reference sequence). The CDR3 is 16 residues long. Tagging with unique molecular identifiers was a feature of the TCR beta cDNA libraries. The yield from roughly 1 to 10 million T cells was about 500,000 cDNA molecules in total. TCRdb re-called the PCR reads through MiXCR, storing one row per CDR3 protein. The repertoire holds around 700,000 distinct CDR3 sequences, with 59% as singletons. This TCR was recovered from a girl aged 2-9 years with multiple sclerosis. The chain couples TRBV27 to TRBJ1-2; D possibly corresponds to TRBD1 (5 bases). The sequencing sample was made of blood. The CDR3 DNA is TGTGCCAGCTTACCCCGGAGGGGCAAAGCTAACTATGGCTACACCTTC. This codes for CASLPRRGKANYGYTF.